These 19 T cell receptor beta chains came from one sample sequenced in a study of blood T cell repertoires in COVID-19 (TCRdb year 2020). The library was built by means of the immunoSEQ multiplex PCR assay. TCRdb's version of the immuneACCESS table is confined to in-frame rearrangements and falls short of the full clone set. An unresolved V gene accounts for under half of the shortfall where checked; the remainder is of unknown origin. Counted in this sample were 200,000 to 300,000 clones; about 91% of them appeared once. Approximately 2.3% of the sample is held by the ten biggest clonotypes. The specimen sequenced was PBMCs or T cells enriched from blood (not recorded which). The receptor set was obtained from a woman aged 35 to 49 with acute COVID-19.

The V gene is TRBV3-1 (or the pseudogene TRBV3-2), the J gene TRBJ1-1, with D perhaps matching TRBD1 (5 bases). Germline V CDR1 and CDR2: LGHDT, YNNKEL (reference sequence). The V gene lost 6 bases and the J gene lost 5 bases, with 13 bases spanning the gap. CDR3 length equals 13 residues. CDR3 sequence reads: CASRIEGETEAFF. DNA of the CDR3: TGTGCCAGCAGGATAGAAGGGGAAACTGAAGCTTTCTTT.

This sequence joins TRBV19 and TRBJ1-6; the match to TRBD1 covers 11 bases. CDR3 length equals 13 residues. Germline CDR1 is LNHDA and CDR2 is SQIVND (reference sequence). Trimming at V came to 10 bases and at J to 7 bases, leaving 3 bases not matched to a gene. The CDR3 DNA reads TGTGCCACCTGGGACAGGGGGAATTCACCCCTCCACTTT. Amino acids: CATWDRGNSPLHF.

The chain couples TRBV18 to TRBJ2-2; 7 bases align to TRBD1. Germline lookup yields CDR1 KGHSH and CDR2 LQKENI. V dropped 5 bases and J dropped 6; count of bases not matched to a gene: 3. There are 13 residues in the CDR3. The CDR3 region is CASSSQGSGELFF. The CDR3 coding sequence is TGTGCCAGCTCATCACAGGGGTCCGGGGAGCTGTTTTTT.

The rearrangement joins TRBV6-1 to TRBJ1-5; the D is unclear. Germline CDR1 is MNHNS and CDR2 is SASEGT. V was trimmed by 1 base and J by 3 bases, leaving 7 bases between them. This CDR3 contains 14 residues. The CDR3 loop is CASSEGAYNQPQHF. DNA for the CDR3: TGTGCCAGCAGTGAAGGAGCCTACAATCAGCCCCAGCATTTT.

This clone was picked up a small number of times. DNA for the CDR3: TGCGCCAGCAGCTATAAAGAGACCCAGTACTTC. It codes for CASSYKETQYF. The V gene is TRBV5-1, the J gene TRBJ2-5; D remains unclear. In germline, CDR1 is SGHRS, CDR2 YFSETQ. The CDR3 sequence is 11 residues long. Trimming took off 3 bases at V and 3 bases at J, with 3 bases between the two ends. The whole variable domain, filled in from reference TRBV5-1 and TRBJ2-5, reads KAGVTQTPRYLIKTRGQQVTLSCSPISGHRSVSWYQQTPGQGLQFLFEYFSETQRNKGNFPGRFSGRQFSNSRSEMNVSTLELGDSALYLCASSYKETQYFGPGTRLLVL.

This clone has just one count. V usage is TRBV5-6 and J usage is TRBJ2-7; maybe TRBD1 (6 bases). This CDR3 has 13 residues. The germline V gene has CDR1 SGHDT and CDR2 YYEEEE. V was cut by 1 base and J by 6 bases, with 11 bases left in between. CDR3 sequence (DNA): TGTGCCAGCAGCTTGTACAGGGTTGGCGAGCAGTACGTC. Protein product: CASSLYRVGEQYV.

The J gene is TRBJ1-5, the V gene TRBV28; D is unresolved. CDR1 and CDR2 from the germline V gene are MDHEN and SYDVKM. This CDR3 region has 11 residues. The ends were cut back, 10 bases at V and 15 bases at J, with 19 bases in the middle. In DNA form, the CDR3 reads TGTGCCACCTACTACGGGGTAAGCGTGCATTTT. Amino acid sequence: CATYYGVSVHF.

This CDR3 is CASSELVGTGYTEAFF. The DNA of the CDR3 is TGTGCCAGCAGTGAATTAGTGGGGACAGGTTACACTGAAGCTTTCTTT. This chain uses TRBV25-1 with TRBJ1-1; 8 nucleotides match TRBD1. V shed 1 base, J shed 3 bases, and the junction held 7 bases outside the gene matches. This CDR3 is 16 amino acids long. Per germline, CDR1 MGHDK and CDR2 SYGVNS.

The CDR3 region has the DNA TGTGCCAGCAGCTCACCCTTATACCGGACAGGGGACACTGAAGCTTTCTTT. The encoded protein is CASSSPLYRTGDTEAFF. The V gene is TRBV5-6, the J gene TRBJ1-1; 9 nucleotides agree with TRBD1. In germline, CDR1 is SGHDT, CDR2 YYEEEE. This CDR3 contains 17 residues. V trimming: 3 bases; J trimming: 3 bases; junction bases outside the gene matches: 12.

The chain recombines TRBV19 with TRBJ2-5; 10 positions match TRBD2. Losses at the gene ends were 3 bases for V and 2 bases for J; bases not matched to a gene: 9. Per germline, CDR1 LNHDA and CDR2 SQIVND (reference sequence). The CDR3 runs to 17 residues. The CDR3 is CASSIGVAGGPQETQYF. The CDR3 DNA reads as TGTGCCAGTAGTATCGGGGTAGCGGGGGGCCCTCAAGAGACCCAGTACTTC.

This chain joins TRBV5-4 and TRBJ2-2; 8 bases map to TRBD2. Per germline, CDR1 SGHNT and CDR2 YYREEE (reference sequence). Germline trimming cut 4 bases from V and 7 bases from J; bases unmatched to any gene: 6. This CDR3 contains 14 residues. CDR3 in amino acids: CASSAGGAVGELFF. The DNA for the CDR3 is TGTGCCAGCAGCGCCGGGGGGGCCGTCGGGGAGCTGTTTTTT.

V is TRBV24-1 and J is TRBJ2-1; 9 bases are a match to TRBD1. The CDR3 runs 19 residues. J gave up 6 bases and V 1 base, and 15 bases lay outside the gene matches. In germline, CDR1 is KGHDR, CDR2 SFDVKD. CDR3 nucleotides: TGTGCCACCAGTGATTTTTCAATGGGACAGGGAAAAAGTGGCAATGAGCAGTTCTTC. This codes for CATSDFSMGQGKSGNEQFF.

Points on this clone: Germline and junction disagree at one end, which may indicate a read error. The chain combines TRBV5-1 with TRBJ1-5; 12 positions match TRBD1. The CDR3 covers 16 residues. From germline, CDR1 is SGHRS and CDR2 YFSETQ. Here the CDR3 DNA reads TGCGCCAGCAGCTTGGGTGGGACAGGGGGCAAGCAGCCCCAGCATTTT. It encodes CASSLGGTGGKQPQHF.

The CDR3 loop reads CASSSQGPGHGNTIYF. CDR3 bases: TGTGCCAGCAGTTCGCAGGGTCCCGGGCATGGAAACACCATATATTTT. The rearrangement uses TRBV7-6 and TRBJ1-3, with a tentative D call TRBD1 (5 bases). The CDR3 spans 16 residues. Per germline, CDR1 SGHVS and CDR2 FNYEAQ. The V end lost 6 bases, the J end lost 3 bases, and 18 bases lay between the germline ends.

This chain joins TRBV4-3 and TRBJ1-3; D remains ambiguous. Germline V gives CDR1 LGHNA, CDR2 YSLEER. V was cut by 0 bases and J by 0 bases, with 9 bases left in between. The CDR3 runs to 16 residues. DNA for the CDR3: TGCGCCAGCAGCCAAGATCCCAGAGGCTCTGGAAACACCATATATTTT. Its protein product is CASSQDPRGSGNTIYF.

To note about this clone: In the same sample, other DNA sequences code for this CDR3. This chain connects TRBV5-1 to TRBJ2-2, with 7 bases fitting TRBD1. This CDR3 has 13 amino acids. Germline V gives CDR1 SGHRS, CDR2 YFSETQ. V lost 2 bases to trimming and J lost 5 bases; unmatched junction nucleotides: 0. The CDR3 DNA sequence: TGCGCCAGCAGCTTACAGGGGACCGGGGAGCTGTTTTTT. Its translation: CASSLQGTGELFF. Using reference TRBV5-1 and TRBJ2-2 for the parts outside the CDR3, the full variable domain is KAGVTQTPRYLIKTRGQQVTLSCSPISGHRSVSWYQQTPGQGLQFLFEYFSETQRNKGNFPGRFSGRQFSNSRSEMNVSTLELGDSALYLCASSLQGTGELFFGEGSRLTVL.

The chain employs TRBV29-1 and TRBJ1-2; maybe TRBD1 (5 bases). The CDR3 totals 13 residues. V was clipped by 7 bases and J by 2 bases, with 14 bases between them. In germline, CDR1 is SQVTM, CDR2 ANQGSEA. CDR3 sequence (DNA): TGCAGCGCTGCAGACCGGGGGAACTATGGCTACACCTTC. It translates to CSAADRGNYGYTF.

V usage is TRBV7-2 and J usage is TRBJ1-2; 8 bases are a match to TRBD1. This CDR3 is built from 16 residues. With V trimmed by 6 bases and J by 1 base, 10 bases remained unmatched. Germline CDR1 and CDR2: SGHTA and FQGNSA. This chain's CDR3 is CASRQPRTGNNYGYTF. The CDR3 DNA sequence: TGTGCCAGCAGACAACCTCGGACAGGGAATAACTATGGCTACACCTTC.

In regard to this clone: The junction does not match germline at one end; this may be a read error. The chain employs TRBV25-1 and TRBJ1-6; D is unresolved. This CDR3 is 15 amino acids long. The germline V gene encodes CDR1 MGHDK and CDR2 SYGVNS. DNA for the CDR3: TGTGCCATCAGTGGCGGGGATGGGAATAATTCACCCCTCCACTTT. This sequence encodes CAISGGDGNNSPLHF.